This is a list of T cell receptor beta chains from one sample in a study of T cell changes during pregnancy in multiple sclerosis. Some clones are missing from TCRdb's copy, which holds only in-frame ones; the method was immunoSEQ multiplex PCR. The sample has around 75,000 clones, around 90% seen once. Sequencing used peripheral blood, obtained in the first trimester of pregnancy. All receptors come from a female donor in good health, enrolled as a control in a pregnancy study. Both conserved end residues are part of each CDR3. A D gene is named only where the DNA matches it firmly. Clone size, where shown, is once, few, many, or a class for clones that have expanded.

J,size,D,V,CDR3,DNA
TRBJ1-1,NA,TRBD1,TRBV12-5,CASGPPRGLEAFF,TGTGCTAGTGGTCCACCCAGGGGGCTTGAAGCTTTCTTT
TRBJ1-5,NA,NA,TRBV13,CASSLGDRPINQPQHF,TGTGCCAGCAGCCTCGGGGATCGGCCGATTAATCAGCCCCAGCATTTT
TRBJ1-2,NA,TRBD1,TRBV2,CASRGDSDVYGYTF,TGTGCCAGCAGAGGGGACAGCGACGTCTACGGCTACACCTTC
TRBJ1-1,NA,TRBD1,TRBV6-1,CASSVDRPRDTEAFF,TGTGCCAGCAGTGTGGACAGGCCAAGAGACACTGAAGCTTTCTTT
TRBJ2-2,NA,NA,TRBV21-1,CASSKSTGVAGELFF,TGTGCCAGCAGCAAATCCACAGGGGTGGCCGGGGAGCTGTTTTTT
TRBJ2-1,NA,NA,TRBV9,CASSVLPAESSYNEQFF,TGTGCCAGCAGCGTACTCCCTGCGGAAAGCTCCTACAATGAGCAGTTCTTC
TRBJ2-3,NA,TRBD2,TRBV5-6,CASSPGLAGFTDTQYF,TGTGCCAGCAGCCCGGGGCTAGCGGGGTTCACAGATACGCAGTATTTT
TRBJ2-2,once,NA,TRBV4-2,CASSQERVGGVNTGELFF,TGTGCCAGCAGCCAAGAACGGGTGGGCGGGGTAAACACCGGGGAGCTGTTTTTT
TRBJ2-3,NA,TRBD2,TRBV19,CASMGTSGTFTDTQYF,TGTGCCAGTATGGGGACTAGCGGGACGTTCACAGATACGCAGTATTTT
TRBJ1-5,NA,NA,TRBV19,CASSIRRQTYSNQPQHF,TGTGCCAGTAGTATCCGGCGACAGACATATAGCAATCAGCCCCAGCATTTT
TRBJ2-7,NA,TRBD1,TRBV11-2,CASSSDRRYEQYF,TGTGCCAGCAGCTCGGACAGGCGGTACGAGCAGTACTTC
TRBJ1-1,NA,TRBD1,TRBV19,CASTPTGGGTEAFF,TGTGCCAGTACCCCGACAGGGGGCGGGACTGAAGCTTTCTTT
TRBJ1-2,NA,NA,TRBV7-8,CASSLTPDMGGYTF,TGTGCCAGCAGCTTAACCCCGGACATGGGTGGCTACACCTTC
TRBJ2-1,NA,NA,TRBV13,CASSLQGSSYNEQFF,TGTGCCAGCAGCTTACAAGGGAGCTCCTACAATGAGCAGTTCTTC
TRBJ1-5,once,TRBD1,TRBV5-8,CASSRTGNQPQHF,TGTGCCAGCAGCCGGACAGGGAATCAGCCCCAGCATTTT
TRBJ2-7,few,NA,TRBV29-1,CSVVLLGEQYF,TGCAGCGTTGTTCTGCTCGGCGAGCAGTACTTC
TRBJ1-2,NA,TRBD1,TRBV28,CASSRGLGTANYGYTF,TGTGCCAGCAGTCGAGGTCTGGGGACAGCTAACTATGGCTACACCTTC
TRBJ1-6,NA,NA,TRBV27,CASSQTYNSPLHF,TGTGCCAGCAGCCAGACTTATAATTCACCCCTCCACTTT
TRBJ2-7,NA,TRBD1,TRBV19,CASTSRDRPYEQYF,TGTGCCAGTACTTCACGGGACAGACCCTACGAGCAGTACTTC
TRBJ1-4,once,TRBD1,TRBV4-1,CASSQGRGQGEKLFF,TGCGCCAGCAGCCAAGGAAGGGGGCAAGGGGAAAAACTGTTTTTT
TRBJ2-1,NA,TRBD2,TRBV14,CASSRAGGGRQFF,TGTGCCAGCAGCCGAGCGGGAGGAGGTAGGCAGTTCTTC
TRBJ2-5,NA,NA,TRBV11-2,CASSHQADWQETQYF,TGTGCCAGCAGCCACCAAGCTGACTGGCAAGAGACCCAGTACTTC
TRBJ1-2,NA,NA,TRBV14,CASSQDSEGGQRGYTF,TGTGCCAGCAGCCAAGATTCAGAGGGTGGGCAACGTGGCTACACCTTC
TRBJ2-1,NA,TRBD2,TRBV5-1,CASSLTSGTNEQFF,TGCGCCAGCAGCTTAACTAGCGGGACGAATGAGCAGTTCTTC